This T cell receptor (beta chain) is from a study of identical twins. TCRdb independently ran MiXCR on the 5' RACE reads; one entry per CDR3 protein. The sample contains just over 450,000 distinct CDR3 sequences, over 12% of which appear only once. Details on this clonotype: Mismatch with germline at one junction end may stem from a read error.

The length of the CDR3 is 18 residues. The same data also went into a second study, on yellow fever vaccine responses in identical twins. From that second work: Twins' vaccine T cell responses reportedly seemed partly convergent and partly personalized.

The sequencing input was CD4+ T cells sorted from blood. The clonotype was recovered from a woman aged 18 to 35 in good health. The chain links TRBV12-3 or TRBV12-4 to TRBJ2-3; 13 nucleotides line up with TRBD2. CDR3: CAISTRLAGGVGADTQYF. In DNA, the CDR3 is TGTGCCATCAGTACCCGACTAGCGGGAGGCGTAGGGGCAGATACGCAGTATTTT.